The 14 T cell receptor beta chains below were found in one sample sequenced in a study of shared clonotypes between healthy human individuals. This table comes from immunoSEQ multiplex PCR, and its TCRdb copy is limited to in-frame clones, with some not included. The sample holds some 2,100,000 clones, approximately 96% seen once. Sequenced material: naive CD4+ T cells sorted from blood. Subset denoted: CD45RA+ positively selected. Receptors originate from a young man in good health.

The chain carries TRBV12-5 and TRBJ1-1, with 10 bases lining up with TRBD1. The CDR3 loop spans 15 amino acids. Germline V gene lookup returns CDR1 LGHNT and CDR2 FRNRAP. V shed 4 bases and J 1 base; nucleotides not matched to a gene: 3. The CDR3 reads CASGSGTGANTEAFF. In DNA, the CDR3 is TGTGCTAGTGGTTCCGGGACAGGGGCGAACACTGAAGCTTTCTTT. The full variable domain, completed using reference TRBV12-5 and TRBJ1-1, is DARVTQTPRHKVTEMGQEVTMRCQPILGHNTVFWYRQTMMQGLELLAYFRNRAPLDDSGMPKDRFSAEMPDATLATLKIQPSEPRDSAVYFCASGSGTGANTEAFFGQGTRLTVV.

This chain connects TRBV19 to TRBJ1-2; the D is unclear. Germline V lookup: CDR1 LNHDA, CDR2 SQIVND (reference sequence). The CDR3 consists of 11 residues. The V end lost 9 bases, the J end lost 8 bases, and 13 bases lay between the germline ends. In nucleotides, the CDR3 is TGTGCCAGCCGATGGTTGGACGGCTACACCTTC. It encodes CASRWLDGYTF.

The chain has TRBV18 and TRBJ1-1; TRBD1 aligns across 8 bases. The ends lost 4 bases at V and 3 bases at J; junction bases unmatched: 4. This CDR3 spans 14 amino acids. Germline CDR1 KGHSH, CDR2 LQKENI. DNA for the CDR3: TGTGCCAGCTCACTGGACAGGGTAGACACTGAAGCTTTCTTT. The encoded protein is CASSLDRVDTEAFF.

The chain joins TRBV2 to TRBJ1-2; D perhaps matches TRBD1 (5 bases). V was clipped by 4 bases and J by 7 bases, with 10 bases between them. From germline, CDR1 is SNHLY and CDR2 FYNNEI. The CDR3 has 12 residues. CDR3 in amino acids: CASSVGGAGYTF. For the CDR3, the DNA is TGTGCCAGCAGTGTGGGGGGAGCTGGCTACACCTTC.

The chain is built from TRBV10-2 and TRBJ2-5; tentatively, D is TRBD2 (6 bases). This CDR3 is built from 13 residues. Between the trimmed V and J ends, which lost 4 bases and 9 bases, there was a span of 15 bases. Germline values: CDR1 WSHSY, CDR2 SAAADI. The CDR3 nucleotides are TGCGCCAGCAGTGTCGGCGGGGCGACGTCCCAGTACTTC. Protein: CASSVGGATSQYF.

V usage is TRBV7-3 and J usage is TRBJ1-1, with 7 bases aligning to TRBD1. CDR1 is SGHTA and CDR2 is FQGTGA in the germline V gene. CDR3 length: 14 amino acids. The V segment lost 5 bases and the J segment 0 bases; nucleotides outside the gene matches: 3. CDR3 DNA sequence: TGTGCCAGCAGCCGACAGGGCATGAACACTGAAGCTTTCTTT. It codes for CASSRQGMNTEAFF.

The genes are TRBV14 and TRBJ1-1; the D is unclear. The CDR3 extends over 13 amino acids. From germline, CDR1 is SGHDN and CDR2 FVKESK. The V and J ends lost 0 bases and 4 bases respectively, with 6 bases between them. CDR3 region: CASSQDVVTEAFF. CDR3 bases: TGTGCCAGCAGCCAAGATGTTGTCACTGAAGCTTTCTTT.

The CDR3 loop is CASSVEGTGGVYGYTF. The CDR3 nucleotides read TGTGCCAGCAGCGTAGAAGGGACAGGGGGCGTCTATGGCTACACCTTC. The rearrangement links TRBV9 to TRBJ1-2, with 12 nucleotides matching TRBD1. V was pared by 0 bases and J by 4 bases, with 4 bases of the junction left unmatched. The CDR3 length is 16 residues. CDR1 and CDR2 (germline): SGDLS, YYNGEE.

The chain recombines TRBV6-1 with TRBJ2-2; 9 bases are a match to TRBD2. J was trimmed by 2 bases and V by 5 bases; bases with no gene match: 0. The CDR3 has 14 amino acids. Per the germline V gene, CDR1 is MNHNS and CDR2 is SASEGT. The CDR3 sequence: CASSLAGNTGELFF. The CDR3 coding sequence is TGTGCCAGCAGTCTAGCGGGAAACACCGGGGAGCTGTTTTTT.

The chain recombines TRBV25-1 with TRBJ2-7; tentatively, D is TRBD2 (6 bases). The germline V gene has CDR1 MGHDK and CDR2 SYGVNS. With 7 bases removed from V and 7 bases from J, the gap between germline ends came to 14 bases. The CDR3 is made up of 12 amino acids. The CDR3 nucleotides are TGTGCCAGCATGTTTGGGGCGGGGGAGCAGTACTTC. Its protein product is CASMFGAGEQYF.

V gene TRBV4-3 combines with J gene TRBJ2-7, with 8 bases identical to TRBD2. V shed 1 base and J 2 bases; nucleotides not matched to a gene: 7. The CDR3 sequence is 16 residues long. Germline values: CDR1 LGHNA, CDR2 YSLEER. CDR3 sequence reads: CASSQASGLSPYEQYF. The CDR3 DNA follows: TGCGCCAGCAGCCAAGCTAGCGGGTTATCTCCCTACGAGCAGTACTTC.

This chain links TRBV30 with TRBJ1-1; 8 bases agree with TRBD1. Trimming removed 2 bases from V and 6 bases from J; junction bases left unmatched: 8. CDR3 length equals 14 residues. The germline V gene encodes CDR1 GTSNPN and CDR2 SVGIG (reference sequence). The CDR3 DNA is TGTGCCTGGAGTAGGACAGGGAAGTTCGCTGAAGCTTTCTTT. Protein product: CAWSRTGKFAEAFF.

The V and J genes are TRBV14 and TRBJ1-2; 10 bases are a match to TRBD1. Trimming took 3 bases from V and 10 from J; bases not matched to a gene: 11. The CDR3 is 15 amino acids. Germline-derived CDR1 and CDR2 are SGHDN and FVKESK. CDR3 nucleotides: TGTGCCAGCAGCCAGGAGACGGACAGGGGGAGTGACTACACCTTC. Translated: CASSQETDRGSDYTF.

V is TRBV11-3 and J is TRBJ2-3, with D tentatively TRBD1 (5 bases). Per germline, CDR1 SGHNT and CDR2 YENEEA. This CDR3 is built from 13 residues. The V and J ends lost 4 bases and 6 bases respectively, with 11 bases between them. The CDR3 here is CASSSPNRDTQYF. DNA of the CDR3: TGTGCCAGCAGCTCCCCCAACAGGGATACGCAGTATTTT.